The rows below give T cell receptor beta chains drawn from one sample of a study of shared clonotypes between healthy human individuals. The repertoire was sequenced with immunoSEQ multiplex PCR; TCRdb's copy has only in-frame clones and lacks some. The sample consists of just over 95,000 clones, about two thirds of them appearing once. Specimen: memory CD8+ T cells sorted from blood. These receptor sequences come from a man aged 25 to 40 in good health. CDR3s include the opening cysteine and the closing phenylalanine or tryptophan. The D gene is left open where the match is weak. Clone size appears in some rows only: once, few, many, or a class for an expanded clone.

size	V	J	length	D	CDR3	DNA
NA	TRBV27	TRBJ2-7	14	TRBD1	CASSQTQGAQEQYF	TGTGCCAGCAGTCAAACACAGGGGGCGCAGGAGCAGTACTTC
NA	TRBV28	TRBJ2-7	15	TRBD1	CASSPRQGALYEQYF	TGTGCCAGCAGTCCCCGACAGGGGGCTCTGTACGAGCAGTACTTC
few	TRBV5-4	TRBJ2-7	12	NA	CASSHTNKKQYF	TGTGCCAGCAGCCACACAAATAAGAAGCAGTACTTC
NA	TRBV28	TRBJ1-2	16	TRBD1	CASSVGTGEALGGYTF	TGTGCCAGCAGTGTCGGGACAGGGGAGGCGTTAGGTGGCTACACCTTC
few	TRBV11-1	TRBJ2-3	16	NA	CASSLGYDIVTDTQYF	TGTGCCAGCAGCTTAGGGTACGACATCGTCACAGATACGCAGTATTTT
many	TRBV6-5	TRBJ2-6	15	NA	CASSYKNSGANVLTF	TGTGCCAGCAGTTACAAGAACTCTGGGGCCAACGTCCTGACTTTC
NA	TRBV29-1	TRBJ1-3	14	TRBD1	CSVGQGTTGNTIYF	TGCAGCGTCGGACAGGGAACAACTGGAAACACCATATATTTT
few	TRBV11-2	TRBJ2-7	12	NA	CASSPPSGEQYF	TGTGCCAGCAGCCCGCCTTCGGGGGAGCAGTACTTC
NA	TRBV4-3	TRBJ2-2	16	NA	CASSQDPRAGTGELFF	TGCGCCAGCAGCCAAGATCCTCGCGCGGGTACCGGGGAGCTGTTTTTT
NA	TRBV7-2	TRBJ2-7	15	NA	CASSLEPGGAYEQYF	TGTGCCAGCAGCTTAGAGCCGGGCGGAGCCTACGAGCAGTACTTC
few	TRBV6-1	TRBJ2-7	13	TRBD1	CASRDRNTYEQYF	TGTGCCAGTAGGGACAGGAACACCTACGAGCAGTACTTC
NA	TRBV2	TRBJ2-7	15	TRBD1	CASYYGTGSSYEQYF	TGTGCCAGCTACTATGGGACAGGGAGCTCCTACGAGCAGTACTTC
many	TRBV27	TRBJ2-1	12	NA	CASNLPGLEQFF	TGTGCCAGCAACCTACCGGGACTGGAGCAGTTCTTC
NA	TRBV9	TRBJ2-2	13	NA	CASSVGGIGELFF	TGTGCCAGCAGCGTAGGAGGGATAGGGGAGCTGTTTTTT
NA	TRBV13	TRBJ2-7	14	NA	CASSLGGAPYEQYF	TGTGCCAGCAGCTTAGGGGGGGCCCCCTACGAGCAGTACTTC
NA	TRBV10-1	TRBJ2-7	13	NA	CASSAGISYEQYF	TGCGCCAGCAGTGCCGGGATTTCATACGAGCAGTACTTC
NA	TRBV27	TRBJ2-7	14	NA	CASQSGRESYEQYF	TGTGCCAGCCAGTCGGGCAGGGAATCCTACGAGCAGTACTTC
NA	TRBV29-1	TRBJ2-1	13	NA	CSVDTGINNEQFF	TGCAGCGTTGATACGGGGATTAACAATGAGCAGTTCTTC
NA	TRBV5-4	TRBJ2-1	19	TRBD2	CASSLGLAGDPAVYNEQFF	TGTGCCAGCAGCTTGGGACTAGCGGGAGACCCCGCGGTTTACAATGAGCAGTTCTTC
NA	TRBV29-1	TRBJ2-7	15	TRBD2	CSVEATSGSDYEQYF	TGCAGCGTTGAGGCTACCAGCGGGAGTGATTACGAGCAGTACTTC
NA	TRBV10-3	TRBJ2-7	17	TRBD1	CAIRAGQGPSTYYEQYF	TGTGCCATCAGAGCGGGACAGGGGCCTTCCACCTATTACGAGCAGTACTTC
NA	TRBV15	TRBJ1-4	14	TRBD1	CATSNDRGREKLFF	TGTGCCACCAGCAATGACAGGGGGAGAGAAAAACTGTTTTTT
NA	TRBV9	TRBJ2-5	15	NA	CASSNPGLQRETQYF	TGTGCCAGCAGCAATCCGGGACTCCAAAGGGAGACCCAGTACTTC
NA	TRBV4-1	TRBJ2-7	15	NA	CASSQDALPSGEQYF	TGCGCCAGCAGCCAAGATGCCCTTCCGTCGGGCGAGCAGTACTTC
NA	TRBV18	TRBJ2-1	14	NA	CASSPGPYTDEQFF	TGTGCCAGCTCACCCGGCCCCTACACGGATGAGCAGTTCTTC
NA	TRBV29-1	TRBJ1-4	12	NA	CSVSGGNEKLFF	TGCAGCGTCTCGGGTGGTAATGAAAAACTGTTTTTT
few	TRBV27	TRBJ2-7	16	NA	CASSPAVRGFTYEQYF	TGTGCCAGCAGCCCAGCCGTCAGGGGTTTTACCTACGAGCAGTACTTC
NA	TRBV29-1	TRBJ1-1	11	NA	CSVTWAYEAFF	TGCAGCGTCACCTGGGCGTATGAAGCTTTCTTT
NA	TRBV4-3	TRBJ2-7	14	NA	CASSQDWRRDEQYF	TGCGCCAGCAGCCAAGATTGGCGCAGGGACGAGCAGTACTTC
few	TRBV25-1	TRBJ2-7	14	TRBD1	CASSGRTGLYEQYF	TGTGCCAGCAGTGGAAGGACAGGTCTCTACGAGCAGTACTTC
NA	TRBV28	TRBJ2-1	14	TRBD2	CASRPGTSGRKQFF	TGTGCCAGCAGACCCGGGACTAGCGGGAGAAAGCAGTTCTTC
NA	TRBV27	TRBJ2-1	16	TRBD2	CASSSPSGPSYNEQFF	TGTGCCAGCAGTTCCCCTAGCGGGCCCTCCTACAATGAGCAGTTCTTC
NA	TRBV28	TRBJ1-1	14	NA	CASSPPRDNTEAFF	TGTGCCAGCAGTCCCCCCCGGGACAACACTGAAGCTTTCTTT
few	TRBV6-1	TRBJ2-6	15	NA	CASSEVSSGANVLTF	TGTGCCAGCAGTGAGGTCAGCTCTGGGGCCAACGTCCTGACTTTC
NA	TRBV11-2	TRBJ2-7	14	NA	CASSLPTRSYEQYF	TGTGCCAGCAGCTTACCGACCAGGTCCTACGAGCAGTACTTC
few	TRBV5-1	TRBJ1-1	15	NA	CASSSAGARNTEAFF	TGCGCCAGCAGCTCGGCAGGGGCAAGGAACACTGAAGCTTTCTTT
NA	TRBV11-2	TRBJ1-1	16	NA	CASSPGRGQGRSEAFF	TGTGCCAGCAGCCCAGGTCGGGGGCAGGGGAGGTCTGAAGCTTTCTTT
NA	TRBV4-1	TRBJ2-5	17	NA	CASSQDPAGSLQETQYF	TGCGCCAGCAGCCAAGATCCGGCGGGGAGCCTACAAGAGACCCAGTACTTC
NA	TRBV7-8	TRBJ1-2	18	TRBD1	CASSLAQGLDDRAGGYTF	TGTGCCAGCAGCTTAGCCCAGGGGTTGGACGACAGGGCAGGAGGCTACACCTTC
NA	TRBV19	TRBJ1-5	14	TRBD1	CASSYGTGNQPQHF	TGTGCCAGTAGTTATGGGACAGGTAATCAGCCCCAGCATTTT
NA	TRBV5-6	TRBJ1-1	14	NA	CASSRAALGGEAFF	TGTGCCAGCAGCCGGGCGGCGTTGGGAGGCGAAGCTTTCTTT
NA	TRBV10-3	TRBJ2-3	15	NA	CAIASGLASTDTQYF	TGTGCCATCGCTTCGGGACTTGCAAGCACAGATACGCAGTATTTT
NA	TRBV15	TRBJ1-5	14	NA	CATSRQRVNQPQHF	TGTGCCACCAGCAGACAGCGAGTCAATCAGCCCCAGCATTTT
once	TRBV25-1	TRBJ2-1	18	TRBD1	CASSGIKDTGTEYNEQFF	TGTGCCAGCAGTGGAATAAAGGATACCGGGACAGAGTACAATGAGCAGTTCTTC
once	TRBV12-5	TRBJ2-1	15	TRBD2	CASGLVGGGGDEQFF	TGTGCTAGTGGTTTGGTTGGCGGCGGGGGGGATGAGCAGTTCTTC
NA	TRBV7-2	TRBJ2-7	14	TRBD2	CASNREREDYEQYF	TGTGCCAGCAACAGGGAGCGGGAGGACTACGAGCAGTACTTC
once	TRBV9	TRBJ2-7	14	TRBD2	CASSRLAGGYEQYF	TGTGCCAGCAGCCGACTAGCGGGAGGCTACGAGCAGTACTTC
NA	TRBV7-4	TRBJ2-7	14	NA	CASSLAFPEYEQYF	TGTGCCAGCAGCTTAGCTTTCCCCGAGTACGAGCAGTACTTC
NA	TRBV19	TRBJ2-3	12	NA	CASEGDTDTQYF	TGTGCCAGTGAGGGTGACACAGATACGCAGTATTTT
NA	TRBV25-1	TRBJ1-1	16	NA	CASSGYDRTMNTEAFF	TGTGCCAGCAGTGGGTACGACAGGACCATGAACACTGAAGCTTTCTTT
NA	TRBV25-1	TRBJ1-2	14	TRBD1	CASSTGTGDYGYTF	TGTGCCAGCAGTACCGGGACAGGGGACTATGGCTACACCTTC
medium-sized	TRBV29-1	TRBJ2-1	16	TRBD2	CSVGTSGRNWYNEQFF	TGCAGCGTTGGGACTAGCGGGAGAAATTGGTACAATGAGCAGTTCTTC
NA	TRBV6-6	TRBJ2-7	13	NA	CASSYSLSYEQYF	TGTGCCAGCAGTTACTCATTGTCCTACGAGCAGTACTTC
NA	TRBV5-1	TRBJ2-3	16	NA	CASSLAGGVSTDTQYF	TGCGCCAGCAGCTTGGCTGGGGGAGTGAGCACAGATACGCAGTATTTT
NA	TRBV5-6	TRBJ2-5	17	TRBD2	CASSFRTSGRDPGTQYF	TGTGCCAGCAGCTTTCGGACTAGCGGGAGGGATCCTGGTACCCAGTACTTC
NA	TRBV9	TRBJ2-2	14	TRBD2	CASARGDDTGELFF	TGTGCCAGCGCACGGGGGGATGACACCGGGGAGCTGTTTTTT
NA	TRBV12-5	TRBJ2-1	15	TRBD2	CASGSFLRGVGEQFF	TGTGCTAGTGGTTCGTTTTTACGGGGGGTAGGGGAGCAGTTCTTC
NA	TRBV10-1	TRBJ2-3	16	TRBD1	CASSPRTGGPTDTQYF	TGCGCCAGCAGTCCCAGGACAGGGGGCCCCACAGATACGCAGTATTTT
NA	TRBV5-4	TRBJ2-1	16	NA	CASSFSVGIRYNEQFF	TGTGCCAGCAGCTTTAGTGTCGGTATCAGGTACAATGAGCAGTTCTTC